The clone carrying this T cell receptor (beta chain) has at least ten counts. Its antigen is undetermined. Attachment of unique molecular identifiers was made to individual cDNA molecules. TCRdb used MiXCR to reprocess the 5' RACE reads, holding one entry per CDR3 protein. The sample carries roughly 40,000 distinct CDR3 sequences, 4.5% to 5% recorded once. This CDR3 has 14 amino acids. V lost 1 base and J 4 bases, leaving 10 bases between the germline ends. Germline-derived CDR1 and CDR2 are LGHDT and YNNKEL (reference sequence). The data originate from a study of early T cells in non-severe SARS-CoV-2 infection. For the study at large: Sequencing was performed on bulk RNA from unsorted whole blood, leaving chains unpaired.

Regarding the study as a whole: The VDJdb matching leaned toward anti-spike CD8 responses and overlooked private and CD4 specificities.

The sequenced material came from whole blood. J is TRBJ2-5 and V is TRBV3-1; possible D gene TRBD1, 5 bases. The TCR sequence derives from an adult who was a healthcare worker with PCR-confirmed SARS-CoV-2 infection or an uninfected control (not recorded which). The CDR3 bases are TGTGCCAGCAGCCAAGTGAGCCAGGGAGAGACCCAGTACTTC. Translation gives CASSQVSQGETQYF.